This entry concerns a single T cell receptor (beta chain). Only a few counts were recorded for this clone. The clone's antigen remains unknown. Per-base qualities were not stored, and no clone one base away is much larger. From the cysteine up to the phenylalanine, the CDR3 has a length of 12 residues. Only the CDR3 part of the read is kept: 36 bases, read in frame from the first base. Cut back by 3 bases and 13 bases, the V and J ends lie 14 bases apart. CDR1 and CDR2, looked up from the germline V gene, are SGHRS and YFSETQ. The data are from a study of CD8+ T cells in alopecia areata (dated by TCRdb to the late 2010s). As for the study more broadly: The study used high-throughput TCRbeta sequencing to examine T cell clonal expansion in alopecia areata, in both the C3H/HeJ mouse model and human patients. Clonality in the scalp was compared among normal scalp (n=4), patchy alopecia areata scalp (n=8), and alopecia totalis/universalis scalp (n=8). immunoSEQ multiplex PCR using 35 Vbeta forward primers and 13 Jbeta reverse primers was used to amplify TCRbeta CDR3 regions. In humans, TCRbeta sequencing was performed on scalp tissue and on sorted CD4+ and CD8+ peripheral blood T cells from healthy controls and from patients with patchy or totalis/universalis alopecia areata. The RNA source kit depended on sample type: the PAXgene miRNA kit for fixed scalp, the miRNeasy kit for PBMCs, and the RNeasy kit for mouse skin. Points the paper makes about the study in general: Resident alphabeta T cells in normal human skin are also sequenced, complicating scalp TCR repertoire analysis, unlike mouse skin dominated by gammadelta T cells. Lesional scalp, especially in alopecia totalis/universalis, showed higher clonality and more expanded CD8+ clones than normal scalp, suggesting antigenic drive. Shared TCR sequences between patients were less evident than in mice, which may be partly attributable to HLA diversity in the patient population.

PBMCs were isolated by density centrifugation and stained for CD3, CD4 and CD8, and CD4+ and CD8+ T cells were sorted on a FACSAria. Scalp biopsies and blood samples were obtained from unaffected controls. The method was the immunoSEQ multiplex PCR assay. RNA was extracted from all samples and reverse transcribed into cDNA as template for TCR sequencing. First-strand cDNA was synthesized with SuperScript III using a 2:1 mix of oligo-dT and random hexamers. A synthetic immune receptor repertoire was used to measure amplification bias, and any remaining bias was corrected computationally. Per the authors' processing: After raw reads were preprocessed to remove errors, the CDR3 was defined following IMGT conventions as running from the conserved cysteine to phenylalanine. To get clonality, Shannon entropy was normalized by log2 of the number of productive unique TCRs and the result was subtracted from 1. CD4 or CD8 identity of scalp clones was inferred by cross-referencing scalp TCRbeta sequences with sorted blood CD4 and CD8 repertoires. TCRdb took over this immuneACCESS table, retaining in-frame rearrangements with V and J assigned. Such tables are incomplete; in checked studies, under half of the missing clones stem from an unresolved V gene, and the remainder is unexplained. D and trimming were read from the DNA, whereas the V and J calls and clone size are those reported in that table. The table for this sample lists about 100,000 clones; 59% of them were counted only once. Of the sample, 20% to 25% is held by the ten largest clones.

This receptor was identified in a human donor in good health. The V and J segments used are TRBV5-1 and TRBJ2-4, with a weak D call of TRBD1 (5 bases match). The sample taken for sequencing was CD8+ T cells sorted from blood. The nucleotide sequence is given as TGCGCCAGCAGCTCCGGACACGTTGAACAGTACTTC. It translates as CASSSGHVEQYF.